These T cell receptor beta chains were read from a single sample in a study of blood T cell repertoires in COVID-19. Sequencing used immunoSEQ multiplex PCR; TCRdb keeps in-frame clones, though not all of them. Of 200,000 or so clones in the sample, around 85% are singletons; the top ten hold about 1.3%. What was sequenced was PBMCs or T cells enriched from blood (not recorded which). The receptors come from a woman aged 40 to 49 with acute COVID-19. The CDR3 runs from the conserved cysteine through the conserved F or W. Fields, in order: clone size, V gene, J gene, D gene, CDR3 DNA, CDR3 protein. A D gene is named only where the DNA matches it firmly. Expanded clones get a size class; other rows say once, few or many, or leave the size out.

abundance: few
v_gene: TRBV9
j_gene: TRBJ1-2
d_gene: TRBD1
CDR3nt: TGTGCCAGCAGCGTAGCCCCTGGGACAGACTATGGCTACACCTTC
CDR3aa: CASSVAPGTDYGYTF

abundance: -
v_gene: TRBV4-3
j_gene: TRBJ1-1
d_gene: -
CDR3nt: TGCGCCAGCAGCCAAGATCAGGCAGGAAGGACTGAAGCTTTCTTT
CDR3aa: CASSQDQAGRTEAFF

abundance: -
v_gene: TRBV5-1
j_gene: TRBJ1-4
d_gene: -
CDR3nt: TGCGCCAGCAGCCAGGGGACAACTAATGAAAAACTGTTTTTT
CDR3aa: CASSQGTTNEKLFF

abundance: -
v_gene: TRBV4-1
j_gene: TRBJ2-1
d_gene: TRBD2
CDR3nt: TGCGCCAGCAGCCAAGACCTATTAGCGGGAGTAAGGGGAGCCTCCTACAATGAGCAGTTCTTC
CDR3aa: CASSQDLLAGVRGASYNEQFF

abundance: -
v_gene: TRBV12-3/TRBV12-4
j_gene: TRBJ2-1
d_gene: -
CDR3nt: TGTGCCAGCAGTTTTGACAATGGTGAGCAGTTCTTC
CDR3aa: CASSFDNGEQFF

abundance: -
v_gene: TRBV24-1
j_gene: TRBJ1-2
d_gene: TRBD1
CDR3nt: TGTGCCACCAGTGACCCCGGGACAGGGGGCCTGTGGGACTATGGCTACACCTTC
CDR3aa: CATSDPGTGGLWDYGYTF

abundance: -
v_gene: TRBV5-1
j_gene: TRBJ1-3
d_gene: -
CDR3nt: TGCGCCAGCAGCTTGGGACAGAGCTCTGGAAACACCATATATTTT
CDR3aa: CASSLGQSSGNTIYF

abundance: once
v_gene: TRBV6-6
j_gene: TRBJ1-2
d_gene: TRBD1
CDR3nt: TGTGCCAGCAGTCCCCGGGACAGCCCACACTTCTCCTATGGCTACACCTTC
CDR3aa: CASSPRDSPHFSYGYTF

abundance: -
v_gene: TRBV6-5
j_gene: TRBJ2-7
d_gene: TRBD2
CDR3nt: TGTGCCAGCAAGGGCGGGAGTAGAGGGGAGCAGTACTTC
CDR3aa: CASKGGSRGEQYF

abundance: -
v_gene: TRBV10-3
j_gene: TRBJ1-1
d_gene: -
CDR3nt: TGTGCCATCAGTGAGGAGGCAGCGGTGAGCACTGAAGCTTTCTTT
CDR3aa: CAISEEAAVSTEAFF

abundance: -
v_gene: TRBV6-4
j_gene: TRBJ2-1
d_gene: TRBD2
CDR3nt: TGTGCCAGCAGTGACTCGGCTAGCGGGGGGGCAGATGAGCAGTTCTTC
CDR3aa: CASSDSASGGADEQFF

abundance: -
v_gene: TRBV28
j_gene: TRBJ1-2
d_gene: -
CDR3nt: TGTGCCAGCAGTCCCCGGCCAGGGGTGAGTAACTATGGCTACACCTTC
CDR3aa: CASSPRPGVSNYGYTF

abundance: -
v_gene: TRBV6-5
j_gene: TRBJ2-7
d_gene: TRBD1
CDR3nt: TGTGCCACCCGAAACCAGGGGGCAAGCGAGCAGTACTTC
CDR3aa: CATRNQGASEQYF

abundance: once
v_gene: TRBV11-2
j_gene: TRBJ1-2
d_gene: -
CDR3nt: TGTGCCAGCAGATCGGCGAGGGGGAGCCTTGGCTACACCTTC
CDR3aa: CASRSARGSLGYTF

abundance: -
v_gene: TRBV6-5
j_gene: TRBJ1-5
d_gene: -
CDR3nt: TGTGCCAGCATGAGGGACAATCAGCCCCAGCATTTT
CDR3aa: CASMRDNQPQHF

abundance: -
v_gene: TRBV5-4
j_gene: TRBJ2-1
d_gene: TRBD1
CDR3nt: TGTGCCAGCAGCTCCCGGGACAGGGTTAGGAATGAGCAGTTCTTC
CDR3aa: CASSSRDRVRNEQFF

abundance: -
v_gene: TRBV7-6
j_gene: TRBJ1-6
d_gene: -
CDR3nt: TGTGCCAGCAGCCGAGGACAGAGCTCCTATAATTCACCCCTCCACTTT
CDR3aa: CASSRGQSSYNSPLHF

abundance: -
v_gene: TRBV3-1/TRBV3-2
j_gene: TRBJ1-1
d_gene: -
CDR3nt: TGTGCCAGCAGCCAAGGCAGGGAGGATACTGAAGCTTTCTTT
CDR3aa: CASSQGREDTEAFF

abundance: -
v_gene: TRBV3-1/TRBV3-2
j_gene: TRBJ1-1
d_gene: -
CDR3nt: TGTGCCAGCAGCCAAGCTAGGAACACTGAAGCTTTCTTT
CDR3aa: CASSQARNTEAFF

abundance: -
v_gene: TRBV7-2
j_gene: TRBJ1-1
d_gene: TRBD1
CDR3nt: TGTGCCAGCAGCTTAACAGGGGGGATTGACACTGAAGCTTTCTTT
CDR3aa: CASSLTGGIDTEAFF

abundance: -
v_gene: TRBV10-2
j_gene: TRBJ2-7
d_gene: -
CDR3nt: TGCGCCAACGGACAGTACGAGCAGTACTTC
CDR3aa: CANGQYEQYF

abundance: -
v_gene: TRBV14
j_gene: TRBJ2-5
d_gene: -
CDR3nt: TGTGCCAGCAGCCAAGGGGGGGACCCACCCAGGGAGACCCAGTACTTC
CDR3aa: CASSQGGDPPRETQYF

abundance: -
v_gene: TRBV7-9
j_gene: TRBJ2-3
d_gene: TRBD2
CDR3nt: TGTGCCAGCAGCTTATACCCAGCGGGACCCACAGATACGCAGTATTTT
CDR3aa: CASSLYPAGPTDTQYF

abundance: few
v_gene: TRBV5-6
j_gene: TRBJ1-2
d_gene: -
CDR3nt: TGTGCCAGCCAGACAGTTAACTATGGCTACACCTTC
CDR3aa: CASQTVNYGYTF

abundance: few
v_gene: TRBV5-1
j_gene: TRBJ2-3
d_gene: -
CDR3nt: TGCGCCAGCAGCTTGGAATCAGTCCGCACAGATACGCAGTATTTT
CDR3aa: CASSLESVRTDTQYF

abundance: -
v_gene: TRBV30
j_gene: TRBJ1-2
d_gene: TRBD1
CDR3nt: TGTGCCTGGAGTGCACAGGGGGCTCACGGCTACACCTTC
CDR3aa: CAWSAQGAHGYTF

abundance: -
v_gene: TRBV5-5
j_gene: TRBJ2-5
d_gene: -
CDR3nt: TGTGCCAGCAGCTTGGGTCCCACGGGAGAGGAGACCCAGTACTTC
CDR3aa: CASSLGPTGEETQYF

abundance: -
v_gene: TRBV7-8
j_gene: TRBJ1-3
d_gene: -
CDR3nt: TGTGCCAGCAGCCCTCAGGGAAACACCATATATTTT
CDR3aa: CASSPQGNTIYF

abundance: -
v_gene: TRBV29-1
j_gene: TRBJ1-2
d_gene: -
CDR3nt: TGCAGCGTTAAAGGAGGAAGTGGGAACTATGGCTACACCTTC
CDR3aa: CSVKGGSGNYGYTF

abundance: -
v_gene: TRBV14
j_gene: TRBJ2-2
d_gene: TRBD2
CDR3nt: TGTGCCAGCAGCCCTTTAGGCGGGGGGTCCGGGGAGCTGTTTTTT
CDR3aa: CASSPLGGGSGELFF

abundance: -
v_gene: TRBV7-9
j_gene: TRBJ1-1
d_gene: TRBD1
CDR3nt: TGTGCCAGCAGCCCTCATACAGGGGGTGACACTGAAGCTTTCTTT
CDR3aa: CASSPHTGGDTEAFF

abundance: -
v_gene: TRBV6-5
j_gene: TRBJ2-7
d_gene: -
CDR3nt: TGTGCCAGCCAGCAGGGTGGTCTGCGCTCCTACGAGCAGTACTTC
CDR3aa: CASQQGGLRSYEQYF

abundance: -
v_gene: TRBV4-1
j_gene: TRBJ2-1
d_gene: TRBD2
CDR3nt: TGCGCCAGCAGCCAGCTCGGACTAGCGGGAGAGAGCGTTTTCTTC
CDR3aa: CASSQLGLAGESVFF

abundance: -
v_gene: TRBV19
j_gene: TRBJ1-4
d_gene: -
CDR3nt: TGTGCCTCCTATAATGAAAAACTGTTTTTT
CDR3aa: CASYNEKLFF

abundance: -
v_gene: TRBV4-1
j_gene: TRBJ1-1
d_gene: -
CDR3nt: TGCGCCAGCAGCCTTCCGGGAGGGGGACTAAACACTGAAGCTTTCTTT
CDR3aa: CASSLPGGGLNTEAFF

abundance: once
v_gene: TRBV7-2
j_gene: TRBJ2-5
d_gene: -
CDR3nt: TGTGCCAGCAGCTTCGGGGTAGAGACCCAGTACTTC
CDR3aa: CASSFGVETQYF

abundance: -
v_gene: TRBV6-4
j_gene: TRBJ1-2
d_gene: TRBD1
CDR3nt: TGTGCCAGCAGTCCCGGACAGGGAAACTATGGCTACACCTTC
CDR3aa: CASSPGQGNYGYTF

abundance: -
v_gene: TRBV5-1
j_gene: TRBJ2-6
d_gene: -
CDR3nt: TGCGCCAGCAGCTTGGGAGGAGCTGGGGCCAACGTCCTGACTTTC
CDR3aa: CASSLGGAGANVLTF

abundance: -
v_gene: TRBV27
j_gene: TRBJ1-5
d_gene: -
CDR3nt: TGTGCCAGCAGACCCGCAGGGATCGGCAATCAGCCCCAGCATTTT
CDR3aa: CASRPAGIGNQPQHF

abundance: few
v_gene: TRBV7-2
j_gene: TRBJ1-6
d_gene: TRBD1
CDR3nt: TGTGCCAGCAGCCCATACAGGGGTGGTAATTCACCCCTCCACTTT
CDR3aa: CASSPYRGGNSPLHF

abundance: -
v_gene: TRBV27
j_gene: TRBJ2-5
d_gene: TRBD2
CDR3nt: TGTGCCAGCAGTTGGGCTAGCGGTAACCAAGAGACCCAGTACTTC
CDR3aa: CASSWASGNQETQYF

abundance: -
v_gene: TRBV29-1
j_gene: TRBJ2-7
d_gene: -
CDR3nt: TGCAGCGTCCCCGGGACTGGACTGGTCGAGCAGTACTTC
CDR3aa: CSVPGTGLVEQYF

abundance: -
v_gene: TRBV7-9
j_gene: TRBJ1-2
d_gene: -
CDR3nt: TGTGCCAGCAGCTTCTCAGGCTCAGGGGGCTACACCTTC
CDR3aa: CASSFSGSGGYTF

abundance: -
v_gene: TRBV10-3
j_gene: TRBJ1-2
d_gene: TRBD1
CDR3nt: TGTGCCATCGGGACAGGGGCCGCAAACTATGGCTACACCTTC
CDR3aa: CAIGTGAANYGYTF

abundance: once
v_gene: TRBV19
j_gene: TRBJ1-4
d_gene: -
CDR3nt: TGTGCCAGTAGTTGGTCGGGGGGACGGGGTGAAAAACTGTTTTTT
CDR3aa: CASSWSGGRGEKLFF

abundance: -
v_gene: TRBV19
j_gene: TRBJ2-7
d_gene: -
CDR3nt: TGTGCCAGTAGTATACCCGGGATCCCCTACGAGCAGTACTTC
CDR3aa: CASSIPGIPYEQYF

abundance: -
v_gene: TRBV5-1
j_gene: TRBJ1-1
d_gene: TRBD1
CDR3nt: TGCGCCAGCAGCTTGGCCGAGGGGGCGTGGACTGAAGCTTTCTTT
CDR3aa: CASSLAEGAWTEAFF

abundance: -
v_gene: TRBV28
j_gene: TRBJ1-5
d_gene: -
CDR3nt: TGTGCCAGCAGTTTATTTACGACAGGCAATCAGCCCCAGCATTTT
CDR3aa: CASSLFTTGNQPQHF

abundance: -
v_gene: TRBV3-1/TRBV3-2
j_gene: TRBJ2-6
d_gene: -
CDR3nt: TGTGCCAGCAGAGACAGGTCGGGGGCCAACGTCCTGACTTTC
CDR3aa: CASRDRSGANVLTF